Below, one T cell receptor (beta chain) is given with its context. Its antigen is not known. The PCR contained 60 Vbeta and 13 Jbeta primers. Using immunoSEQ multiplex PCR, the repertoire was profiled, and TCRdb retains in-frame clones only, with some absent. The table has around 100,000 clones, approximately 70% seen once. The sample originates from a study of cytomegalovirus exposure and HLA in healthy donors. Germline lookup yields CDR1 SGHTS and CDR2 YDEGEE. V lost 4 bases and J lost 2, with 9 bases in between. The CDR3 extends over 13 amino acids. General observations from the study: Most TCR sequences showed up rarely, but some public TCRs showed up in many donors. TCR beta sequences reportedly predicted most subjects' HLA-A and HLA-B alleles accurately. There were a few CMV-associated chains whose specificity for CMV antigens was confirmed in vitro.

The receptor was derived from a woman under 30 in good health and CMV-seropositive. Material for sequencing was PBMCs. This chain links TRBV5-8 with TRBJ2-5, with D perhaps matching TRBD1 (6 bases). CDR3 bases: TGTGCCAGCAGCACGGACAGTCAAGAGACCCAGTACTTC. Translating it yields CASSTDSQETQYF.